This T cell receptor (beta chain) appears in the sequencing data of a study of response to subunit inactivated influenza vaccine (dated by TCRdb to the late 2010s). Notes on the research overall: Deep quantitative T cell receptor repertoire profiling was used in the study to track responses to a trivalent subunit inactivated influenza vaccine.

As to this clonotype: Its antigen is unknown. The input lacks base qualities; no much larger clone sits a single base away.

The germline V gene specifies MNHEY as CDR1 and SVGAGI as CDR2. Relative to germline, V is 8 bases shorter and J is 4 bases shorter, with 12 bases between their ends. The CDR3 contains 12 residues, cysteine and phenylalanine counted. The only DNA kept is the CDR3, 36 bases in frame from the first base. Here is what the overall study found, with its caveats: The authors proposed that each seasonal influenza vaccination may bring in only a limited number of new T cells.

Libraries were prepared through RT-PCR. Sequencer: Illumina HiSeq 2500. TCRdb reprocessing: public reads trimmed at Q25 with fastp, clones called with MiXCR, in-frame beta chains kept. Rows merge per CDR3 protein into single entries with the most common DNA and genes. This sample comprises roughly 790,000 distinct CDR3 sequences, 21% of them detected only once. The top ten clonotypes cover about 9.4% of the sample. This material consisted of PBMCs from blood, taken about 5 days after vaccination. Recombination linked TRBV6-5 to TRBJ2-7; possibly the D gene is TRBD2, per 6 matching bases. The receptor comes from a man aged 50 to 59 who received an inactivated influenza vaccine. Donor details come from another sample of the same person, matched by shared clones. The CDR3 has the sequence CASRRGWYEQYF. The sequenced DNA: TGTGCCAGCCGGAGGGGATGGTACGAGCAGTACTTC.